The rows below give T cell receptor beta chains drawn from one sample of a study of cytomegalovirus exposure and HLA in healthy donors. Generated by immunoSEQ multiplex PCR, the TCRdb table keeps only in-frame clones and is missing some. The profile covers 120,000 to 150,000 clones, with around 75% appearing a single time and less than 3.5% taken by the ten largest. The sequencing input was PBMCs. These receptors were collected from a woman under 40 in good health and CMV-seronegative. Each CDR3 is given with its conserved first and last residue.

TRBV6-1	TRBJ2-7	CASSEGTGGLGYEQYF
TRBV13	TRBJ1-2	CASSLRAGGAGGYTF
TRBV6-1	TRBJ2-3	CASSETARVDTQYF
TRBV25-1	TRBJ1-4	CASREAQGELFF
TRBV27	TRBJ1-3	CASSSPGSGNTIYF
TRBV10-1	TRBJ2-3	CASSGPRGTDTQYF
TRBV21-1	TRBJ2-5	CASSKRGERETQYF
TRBV5-4	TRBJ2-7	CASSLDGQTYEQYF
TRBV7-9	TRBJ1-1	CASSFARLYAEAFF
TRBV5-1	TRBJ2-1	CASSSLGGEQFF
TRBV27	TRBJ2-1	CASSLSERLPSGEQFF
TRBV15	TRBJ2-1	CATSRDYLNEQFF
TRBV6-4	TRBJ2-7	CASSRERAGEQYF
TRBV30	TRBJ1-2	CAWSAGQGSGYTF
TRBV5-6	TRBJ2-3	CASSSLGQGRDTQYF
TRBV6-5	TRBJ1-2	CASSYWGPRDYGYTF
TRBV6-5	TRBJ1-2	CASSPPDSPYGYTF
TRBV7-8	TRBJ2-4	CASSLGGVAKNIQYF
TRBV6-1	TRBJ1-5	CASSERWREGLQPQHF
TRBV9	TRBJ2-1	CASSVAAGGNNEQFF
TRBV30	TRBJ2-3	CAWSFDSLGTDTQYF
TRBV9	TRBJ1-2	CASSVSRGGDYGYTF
TRBV6-1	TRBJ2-1	CASSGGTSGRGYNEQFF
TRBV25-1	TRBJ2-5	CASSEYGGQRKETQYF
TRBV6-6	TRBJ2-7	CASSYSMVAQAYEQYF
TRBV2	TRBJ2-5	CASRLRFGVAQYF
TRBV6-5	TRBJ1-4	CASRGQGAIEKLFF
TRBV2	TRBJ2-2	CASMGDSLITGELFF
TRBV7-9	TRBJ2-6	CASSPPLAGSGANVLTF
TRBV5-1	TRBJ2-7	CASSSEGLAGVYEQYF
TRBV28	TRBJ2-5	CASSALLAGAGETQYF
TRBV27	TRBJ1-2	CASSFREGYGYTF
TRBV7-2	TRBJ2-1	CASSLSTGNNEQFF
TRBV30	TRBJ1-4	CAWSVRSGLANEKLFF
TRBV5-6	TRBJ2-7	CASSITGDSYEQYF
TRBV11-2	.	CASSLGWQGAYEQYF
TRBV5-6	TRBJ1-5	CASSQTGVGGNQPQHF
TRBV10-1	TRBJ1-1	CASRRQVPPCMNTEAFF
TRBV5-1	TRBJ1-2	CASSLGPGQESYGYTF
TRBV7-8	TRBJ2-7	CASSPRTGIYEQYF
TRBV6-5	TRBJ1-5	CASSYSSGQPQHF
TRBV28	TRBJ2-2	CASSPFRTGVTGELFF
TRBV5-1	TRBJ2-7	CASSLLQSYEQYF
TRBV10-3	TRBJ2-6	CAISESKGTGANVLTF
TRBV27	TRBJ2-3	CASSFSSGRAGDTQYF
TRBV5-6	TRBJ1-3	CASRYTGENTIYF
TRBV6-5	TRBJ2-1	CASRLAGGYNEQFF
TRBV7-8	TRBJ1-5	CASSPNRFNQPQHF
TRBV5-1	.	CASSLDRQGYEQYF
TRBV7-8	TRBJ1-1	CASSFPGGRGGNTEAFF
TRBV10-3	TRBJ1-1	CAISGGRARMNTEAFF
TRBV6-1	TRBJ2-3	CASSELAATGFGDTQYF
TRBV10-3	TRBJ2-7	CAISEASPEYYEQYF
TRBV19	TRBJ1-1	CATKTGGTEAFF
TRBV27	TRBJ2-7	CASSLQRQAYEQYF
TRBV27	TRBJ2-1	CASRGTGNPSGQFF
TRBV6-1	TRBJ1-1	CASSARQGNTEAFF